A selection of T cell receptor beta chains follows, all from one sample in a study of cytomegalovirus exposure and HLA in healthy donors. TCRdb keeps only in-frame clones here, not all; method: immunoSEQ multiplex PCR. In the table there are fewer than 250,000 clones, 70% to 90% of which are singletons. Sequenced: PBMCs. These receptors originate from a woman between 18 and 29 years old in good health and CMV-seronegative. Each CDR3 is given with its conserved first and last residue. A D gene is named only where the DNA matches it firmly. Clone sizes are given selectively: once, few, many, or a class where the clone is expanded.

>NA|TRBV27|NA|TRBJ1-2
TGTGCCAGCAGCCCACAGAGGGGAGATTTCTATGGCTACACCTTC
CASSPQRGDFYGYTF
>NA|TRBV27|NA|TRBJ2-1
TGTGCCAGCAGTTTCACCCCGAGCTCCTACAATGAGCAGTTCTTC
CASSFTPSSYNEQFF
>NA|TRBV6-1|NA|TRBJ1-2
TGTGCCAGCAGTCTCAGTGGAGGCAGCTACACCTTC
CASSLSGGSYTF
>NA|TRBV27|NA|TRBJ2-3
TGTGCCAGCAGATTCCGCGGGGGCTCCACAGATACGCAGTATTTT
CASRFRGGSTDTQYF
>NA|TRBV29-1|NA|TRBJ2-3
TGCAGCGTTGAGCAGGGACTGGGCACAGATACGCAGTATTTT
CSVEQGLGTDTQYF
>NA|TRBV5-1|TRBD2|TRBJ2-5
TGCGCCAGCAGCTTTACTAGCGCGTGGGGAGAGACCCAGTACTTC
CASSFTSAWGETQYF
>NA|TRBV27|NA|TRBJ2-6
TGTGCCAGCAGTCTGACCACCTCTGGGGCCAACGTCCTGACTTTC
CASSLTTSGANVLTF
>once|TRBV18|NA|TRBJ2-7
TGTGCCAGCTCACCGTGGCGAACCTACGAGCAGTACTTC
CASSPWRTYEQYF
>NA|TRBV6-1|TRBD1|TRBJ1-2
TGTGCCAGCAGGGCGGGAGGTAGGACAGGCGGTGGCTACACCTTC
CASRAGGRTGGGYTF
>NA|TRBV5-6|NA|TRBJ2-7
TGTGCCAGCAGCCCGGCCCCCGGAAGTGGCTACGAGCAGTACTTC
CASSPAPGSGYEQYF
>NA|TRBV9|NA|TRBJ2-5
TGTGCCAGCAGCGACCAGGGACAACAAGAGACCCAGTACTTC
CASSDQGQQETQYF
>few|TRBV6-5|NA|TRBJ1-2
TGTGCCAGCAGGGTTCAAGGGGGCTACACCTTC
CASRVQGGYTF
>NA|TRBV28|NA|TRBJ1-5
TGTGCCAGCAGTTTACAGATTAGCAATCAGCCCCAGCATTTT
CASSLQISNQPQHF
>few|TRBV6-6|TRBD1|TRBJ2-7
TGTGCCAGCAGGGGACAGGGCATCTACGAGCAGTACTTC
CASRGQGIYEQYF
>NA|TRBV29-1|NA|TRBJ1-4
TGCAGCGTAGGACGGGGCCCTAATGAAAAACTGTTTTTT
CSVGRGPNEKLFF
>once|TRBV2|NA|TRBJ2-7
TGTGCCAGCAGACCCCGGAGGACCGGGGACGAGCAGTACTTC
CASRPRRTGDEQYF
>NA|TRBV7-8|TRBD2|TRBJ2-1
TGTGCCAGCAGCCCTACCCCTAGCGGGATGAGCTCCTACAATGAGCAGTTCTTC
CASSPTPSGMSSYNEQFF
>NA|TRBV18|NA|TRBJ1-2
TGTGCCAGCTCACCGGAGGGAAACCACAACTATGGCTACACCTTC
CASSPEGNHNYGYTF
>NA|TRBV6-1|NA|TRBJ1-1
TGTGCCAGCAGTGACCGCGGCGGCTCTGAAGCTTTCTTT
CASSDRGGSEAFF
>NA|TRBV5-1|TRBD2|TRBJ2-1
TGCGCCAGCAGCTCCGGACTAGCGGGAGGGTGGGATGAGCAGTTCTTC
CASSSGLAGGWDEQFF
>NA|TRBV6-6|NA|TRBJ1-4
TGTGCCAGCAGTTACCGGTCTTCTAATGAAAAACTGTTTTTT
CASSYRSSNEKLFF
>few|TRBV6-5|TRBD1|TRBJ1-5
TGTGCCAGCAGTTACAGGGGGCTCAATCAGCCCCAGCATTTT
CASSYRGLNQPQHF
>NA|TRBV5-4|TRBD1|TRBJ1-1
TGTGCCAGCAGCGCGGGGACAGGGGGCCTGAACACTGAAGCTTTCTTT
CASSAGTGGLNTEAFF
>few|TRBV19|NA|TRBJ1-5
TGTGCCAGTAGTATCCTCGAGCGAAATCAGCCCCAGCATTTT
CASSILERNQPQHF
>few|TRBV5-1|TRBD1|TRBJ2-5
TGCGCCAGCAGCTTGGCCGGGACAGGGGGAGAGACCCAGTACTTC
CASSLAGTGGETQYF
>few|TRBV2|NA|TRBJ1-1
TGTGCCAGCATTAGGGATGTTAACACTGAAGCTTTCTTT
CASIRDVNTEAFF
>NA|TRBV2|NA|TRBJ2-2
TGTGCCAGCAGTGATCGGCAGGCCGGGGACGGGGAGCTGTTTTTT
CASSDRQAGDGELFF
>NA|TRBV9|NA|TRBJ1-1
TGTGCCAGCAGCTCAGTGACAGGGAACACTGAAGCTTTCTTT
CASSSVTGNTEAFF
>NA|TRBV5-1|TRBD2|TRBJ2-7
TGCGCCAGCAGCTTGTTTTTAGCGGGGGTGAACGAGCAGTACTTC
CASSLFLAGVNEQYF
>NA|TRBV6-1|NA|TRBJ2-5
TGTGCCAGCAGTGAGAGGCCCCAAGAGACCCAGTACTTC
CASSERPQETQYF
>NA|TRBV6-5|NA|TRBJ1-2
TGTGCCAGCAGTTACGGGGCGGGGGAAGGGATCTATGGCTACACCTTC
CASSYGAGEGIYGYTF